These 2 T cell receptor beta chains share one sample of origin, sequenced in a study of technical replicates of blood from a handful of donors. Repertoires were generated with immunoSEQ multiplex PCR, while TCRdb's copy carries only in-frame clones and drops some. The table lists tens of thousands of clones, about 81% of them singletons. Sequencing was done on a sample of PBMCs. The receptors come from a human donor in good health. Some clones in this sample may be carry-over from other donors' samples.

This chain connects TRBV18 to TRBJ2-2, with D uncertain. Between the trimmed V and J ends, which lost 3 bases and 0 bases, there was a span of 11 bases. Germline assignment: CDR1 KGHSH and CDR2 LQKENI. The CDR3 sequence is 16 residues long. The CDR3, as DNA: TGTGCCAGCTCACCGGCGGCGCGGACGAACACCGGGGAGCTGTTTTTT. It yields the protein CASSPAARTNTGELFF.

This chain connects TRBV4-1 to TRBJ1-1, with 9 nucleotides matching TRBD1. V was clipped by 2 bases and J by 7 bases; unmatched bases: 11. Germline CDR1 MGHRA, CDR2 YSYEKL. CDR3 length equals 16 residues. CDR3 nucleotides: TGCGCCAGCAGCCAACTCTCGGGACAGGGTGAGATTGAAGCTTTCTTT. Translation gives CASSQLSGQGEIEAFF.